These 6 T cell receptor beta chains share one sample of origin, sequenced in a study of blood T cell repertoires in COVID-19. Assay: immunoSEQ multiplex PCR; the TCRdb copy retains only in-frame clones and omits some. Of about 320,000 clones listed, around 83% are singletons. The sequencing input was peripheral blood. Receptor source: a woman aged 45 to 65 with acute or convalescent COVID-19.

This chain connects TRBV2 to TRBJ2-1, with 13 bases lining up with TRBD2. This CDR3 is built from 15 residues. V dropped 4 bases and J dropped 9; count of bases not matched to a gene: 6. Germline V CDR1 and CDR2: SNHLY, FYNNEI. In nucleotides, the CDR3 is TGTGCCAGCAGTGGGGGACTAGCGGGATTGGGTGAGCAGTTCTTC. Translating it yields CASSGGLAGLGEQFF.

The rearrangement links TRBV19 to TRBJ1-5; 10 bases match TRBD1. Losses at the gene ends were 6 bases for V and 6 bases for J; bases not matched to a gene: 11. In germline, CDR1 is LNHDA, CDR2 SQIVND (reference sequence). CDR3 length equals 16 residues. The CDR3 DNA is TGTGCCAGTAGGCCCGGGGACAGGGGATCCGGTCAGCCCCAGCATTTT. Its translation: CASRPGDRGSGQPQHF.

CDR3 amino acids: CASSLANPGGGNTIYF. As DNA, the CDR3 is TGTGCCAGCTCCCTGGCGAACCCCGGGGGTGGAAACACCATATATTTT. J is TRBJ1-3 and V is TRBV18, with a tentative D call TRBD1 (5 bases). Trimming removed 6 bases from V and 3 bases from J, with 18 bases in between. Per the germline V gene, CDR1 is KGHSH and CDR2 is LQKENI. This CDR3 has 16 residues.

The count of this clone is one. The chain couples TRBV29-1 to TRBJ1-1, with 9 bases matching TRBD1. The V and J ends lost 5 bases and 1 base, in that order; junction bases with no gene match: 29. This CDR3 is built from 22 residues. Looked up from germline, CDR1 is SQVTM and CDR2 is ANQGSEA. CDR3 residues: CSVFTGIGTGHRWVSENTEAFF. CDR3 in DNA: TGCAGCGTTTTCACGGGTATCGGGACAGGGCACCGGTGGGTATCTGAGAACACTGAAGCTTTCTTT.

The chain recombines TRBV5-1 with TRBJ2-1, with 10 bases matching TRBD2. Germline trimming cut 4 bases from V and 0 bases from J; bases unmatched to any gene: 4. CDR1 is SGHRS, CDR2 YFSETQ, per germline. The CDR3 is 16 residues long. The CDR3 sequence: CASSTGLAASYNEQFF. The CDR3 DNA reads TGCGCCAGCAGCACCGGACTAGCGGCCTCCTACAATGAGCAGTTCTTC.

The chain uses TRBV30 and TRBJ2-5; D is perhaps TRBD1 (5 bases). Trimming shortened V by 0 bases and J by 5 bases, and 13 bases separated the two germline ends. The CDR3 runs 14 residues. The germline gives CDR1 GTSNPN, CDR2 SVGIG (reference sequence). The CDR3 coding sequence is TGTGCCTGGAGTGTTGTAGGGGTTGGGGAGACCCAGTACTTC. Translation: CAWSVVGVGETQYF.